These T cell receptor beta chains were read from a single sample in a study of monozygotic twins with cystic fibrosis. Clones were sequenced by immunoSEQ multiplex PCR, and TCRdb holds only the in-frame ones, with some missing. This table holds 35,000 or so clones, 84% found once. Sequences were obtained from blood. Receptors originate from a girl aged 2-10 years with cystic fibrosis. Both conserved end residues are part of each CDR3. A D gene is named only where the DNA matches it firmly. Only part of the rows carry a size: once, few, many, or a class if the clone is expanded.

j_call | v_call | d_call | clone_size | cdr3_nt | cdr3_aa
TRBJ2-2 | TRBV10-3 | - | - | TGTGCCATCAGTGACCCTCTTGGGGGGCGGGATGGCGGGGAGCTGTTTTTT | CAISDPLGGRDGGELFF
TRBJ1-2 | TRBV6-5 | - | - | TGTGCCAGCAGTTACTCCGCCGCTAACTATGGCTACACCTTC | CASSYSAANYGYTF
TRBJ1-2 | TRBV5-6 | - | - | TGTGCCAGCAGCTTGGGGCACTATGGCTACACCTTC | CASSLGHYGYTF
TRBJ2-7 | TRBV27 | - | - | TGTGCCAGCAGTTTAGCCGGGTATGGCGAGCAGTACTTC | CASSLAGYGEQYF
TRBJ2-1 | TRBV30 | - | - | TGTGCCTGCAAACAATGCTCCGGGGTCCACTACAATGAGCAGTTCTTC | CACKQCSGVHYNEQFF
TRBJ2-3 | TRBV5-1 | - | - | TGCGCCAGCGGGTCAGGGGGCACAGATACGCAGTATTTT | CASGSGGTDTQYF
TRBJ2-1 | TRBV9 | TRBD1 | few | TGTGCCAGCAGCACCACACAGGGGGCGCGTACTAATGAGCAGTTCTTC | CASSTTQGARTNEQFF
TRBJ2-2 | TRBV5-1 | TRBD1 | - | TGCGCCACCCGACAGGGGCCAGCAAGCGCCGGGGAGCTGTTTTTT | CATRQGPASAGELFF
TRBJ1-4 | TRBV2 | - | once | TGTGCCAGCGGAAGAGGGGTGGTTAATGAAAAACTGTTTTTT | CASGRGVVNEKLFF
TRBJ2-4 | TRBV7-8 | TRBD1 | - | TGTGCCAGCAGCGGCCCGGGACAGGGACCAAACATTCAGTACTTC | CASSGPGQGPNIQYF
TRBJ2-3 | TRBV1 | - | - | - | CTSSPWASGASSTDTQYF
TRBJ1-4 | TRBV2 | - | - | TGTGCCAGCTCCGTAGCTATGGGACTTGGGGAAAAACTGTTTTTT | CASSVAMGLGEKLFF
TRBJ1-5 | TRBV5-6 | TRBD1 | - | TGTGCCAGCAGCTATGGACAGGGGGGCCAGCCCCAGCATTTT | CASSYGQGGQPQHF
TRBJ2-2 | TRBV7-3 | TRBD1 | few | TGTGCCAGCAGCCCGGACAGGGGGCGAACCGGGGAGCTGTTTTTT | CASSPDRGRTGELFF
TRBJ1-1 | TRBV5-1 | TRBD1 | few | TGCGCCAGCAGCTCTTCCGGGACAGCCTTTGAAGCTTTCTTT | CASSSSGTAFEAFF
TRBJ2-7 | TRBV4-1 | - | - | TGCGCCAGCAGCCCACGGACCGTTCCGAGCTCCTACGAGCAGTACTTC | CASSPRTVPSSYEQYF
TRBJ2-7 | TRBV9 | TRBD2 | once | TGTGCCAGCAGCGTAGGAGCGGGACTAGCGGGGGGGTTTAGCTACGAGCAGTACTTC | CASSVGAGLAGGFSYEQYF
TRBJ1-2 | TRBV7-9 | - | - | TGTGCCAGCAGCTTTGCACAGGGTTACTATGGCTACACCTTC | CASSFAQGYYGYTF
TRBJ1-2 | TRBV5-1 | - | - | TGCGCCAGCAGTCCGGGACGGGAGTATGGCTACACCTTC | CASSPGREYGYTF
TRBJ1-1 | TRBV13 | - | - | TGTGCCAGCAGTTTCCGCTGGCAAATGAACACCGAAGCTTTCTTT | CASSFRWQMNTEAFF
TRBJ1-3 | TRBV6-1 | - | few | TGTGCCAGCAGTGAAATGGTGGGTAGCTCTGGAAACACCATATATTTT | CASSEMVGSSGNTIYF
TRBJ1-1 | TRBV18 | - | - | TGTGCCAGCTCACCTCGTAGCGGACGGGCGAACACTGAAGCTTTCTTT | CASSPRSGRANTEAFF
TRBJ1-1 | TRBV5-1 | TRBD1 | once | TGCGCCAGCAGCTTAAACAGGGGAAACACTGAAGCTTTCTTT | CASSLNRGNTEAFF
TRBJ2-1 | TRBV6-6 | TRBD2 | - | TGTGCCAGCAGGCCACTTAGCGGGGCTTACAATGAGCAGTTCTTC | CASRPLSGAYNEQFF
TRBJ2-5 | TRBV19 | - | - | TGTGCCAGTAGTATGCCTTCCTTAGGACAAGAGACCCAGTACTTC | CASSMPSLGQETQYF
TRBJ2-7 | TRBV19 | TRBD1 | once | TGTGCCAGTAGTAAGGACAGGTCTGCCATCAACTACGAGCAGTACTTC | CASSKDRSAINYEQYF
TRBJ2-7 | TRBV27 | TRBD2 | - | TGTGCCAGCAGTTTATATAGCGGGGGCCTCTTCTACGAGCAGTACTTC | CASSLYSGGLFYEQYF
TRBJ2-1 | TRBV2 | TRBD2 | - | TGTGCCAGCAGCTCAGCGGGGGGGCTTATGAGCTCCTACAATGAGCAGTTCTTC | CASSSAGGLMSSYNEQFF
TRBJ2-5 | TRBV4-2 | TRBD2 | - | TGTGCCAGCAGCCAAAATTGGGCGGGGGAGGTGGAGACCCAGTACTTC | CASSQNWAGEVETQYF
TRBJ1-1 | TRBV7-9 | - | few | TGTGCCAGCAGGGTAAACACTGAAGCTTTCTTT | CASRVNTEAFF
TRBJ1-4 | TRBV4-2 | TRBD1 | few | TGTGCCAGCAGCCGTAGGACAGGGGCTAATGAAAAACTGTTTTTT | CASSRRTGANEKLFF
TRBJ1-2 | TRBV14 | - | - | TGTGCCAGCAGCCAAGAGTCGGGCGCCTATGGCTACACCTTC | CASSQESGAYGYTF
TRBJ2-2 | TRBV6-6 | - | - | TGTGCCAGCAGCTACAGCCAGAACACCGGGGAGCTGTTTTTT | CASSYSQNTGELFF
TRBJ1-1 | TRBV6-1 | TRBD1 | - | TGTGCCAGCAGTTTGGACAGGGGCACTGAAGCTTTCTTT | CASSLDRGTEAFF
TRBJ1-6 | TRBV18 | - | few | TGTGCCAGCTCACCAACTTTCAATTCACCCCTCCACTTT | CASSPTFNSPLHF
TRBJ2-2 | TRBV10-2 | - | few | TGCGCCAGCAGCGCTCAGGGCCCCACCGGGGAGCTGTTTTTT | CASSAQGPTGELFF
TRBJ2-5 | TRBV5-1 | - | - | TGCGCCAGCAGTTGGGACCCTTGGAAGGGGGGGAATCAAGAGACCCAGTACTTC | CASSWDPWKGGNQETQYF
TRBJ1-1 | TRBV6-5 | - | - | TGTGCCAGCAGTTACTTTCTGGGGGAAGCTTTCTTT | CASSYFLGEAFF